This is a list of T cell receptor beta chains from one sample in a study of PD-L1 blockade in urothelial cancer. The protocol was immunoSEQ multiplex PCR, while the TCRdb copy is restricted to in-frame clones and leaves out a portion. This sample has about 52,000 clones, with nearly 85% found just once. The sequences come from PBMCs, collected around atezolizumab (anti-PD-L1) treatment. Every receptor here comes from a man between 40 and 49 years old with urothelial cancer. CDR3s include the opening cysteine and the closing phenylalanine or tryptophan. Each record gives: D gene, V gene, J gene, clone size, CDR3 DNA, CDR3 protein. The D gene is left open where the match is weak. The size of a clone is reported for some rows only, either as once, few or many, or as a class for expanded clones.

>TRBD1|TRBV28|TRBJ1-4|-
TGTGCCAGCAGTTTGACAGGGAAAGCTGAAAAACTGTTTTTT
CASSLTGKAEKLFF
>TRBD2|TRBV11-2|TRBJ2-2|-
TGTGCCAGCAGCTTTAGGGCTAGCGGCCACGGGGAGCTGTTTTTT
CASSFRASGHGELFF
>-|TRBV30|TRBJ2-3|-
TGTGCCTGGAGCCGTCAGGGCAATACGCAGTATTTT
CAWSRQGNTQYF
>-|TRBV19|TRBJ2-7|few
TGTGCCAGTAGTCCATGGACTGGATCCTACGAGCAGTACTTC
CASSPWTGSYEQYF
>-|TRBV19|TRBJ2-5|-
TGTGCCAGTAGTATAGATCATCTGAGGGCAGAGACCCAGTACTTC
CASSIDHLRAETQYF
>TRBD1|TRBV28|TRBJ1-1|-
TGTGCCAGCAGTACTTACAGGGGGCCGAACACTGAAGCTTTCTTT
CASSTYRGPNTEAFF
>-|TRBV6-1|TRBJ2-7|-
TGTGCCAGCAGTGAAGCTTTGGGCGAATACGAGCAGTACTTC
CASSEALGEYEQYF
>-|TRBV5-1|TRBJ2-7|-
TGCGCCAGCAGCTTGGAGCTAGATACCTGGGAGCAGTACTTC
CASSLELDTWEQYF
>TRBD1|TRBV6-5|TRBJ2-7|-
TGTGCCAGCAGTAAGGGACAGGGGCAATACGAGCAGTACTTC
CASSKGQGQYEQYF
>TRBD1|TRBV9|TRBJ2-1|-
TGTGCCAGCAGCGCGGACAGGGGGCAGGAGCAGTTCTTC
CASSADRGQEQFF
>-|TRBV5-8|TRBJ1-5|-
TGTGCCAGCAGCTTGGCCTTGGCAGGGGATCAGCCCCAGCATTTT
CASSLALAGDQPQHF
>-|TRBV2|TRBJ2-3|-
TGTGCCAGCAGTGAAACGCGGACAGCAGATACGCAGTATTTT
CASSETRTADTQYF
>-|TRBV5-6|TRBJ2-2|many
TGTGCCAGCAGCCGGACTGCCGGGGAGCTGTTTTTT
CASSRTAGELFF
>-|TRBV7-9|TRBJ2-7|-
TGTGCCAGCAGCTTAGGCGGACTCTACGAGCAGTACTTC
CASSLGGLYEQYF
>-|TRBV29-1|TRBJ2-1|-
TGCAGCGCCCTCCGGGACTTAAACAATGAGCAGTTCTTC
CSALRDLNNEQFF
>TRBD2|TRBV11-2|TRBJ2-3|few
TGTGCCAGCAGCTCATGGACTAGCGCGCAGTATTTT
CASSSWTSAQYF
>TRBD1|TRBV15|TRBJ1-2|-
TGTGCCACCAGCGACCGGGACAGGGGACTCCGCAGGAGTGGCTACACCTTC
CATSDRDRGLRRSGYTF
>TRBD2|TRBV2|TRBJ2-1|few
TGTGCCAGCAGCTCCCCTACTAGCGGGAGTTTCTCAACGCTCTTCTTC
CASSSPTSGSFSTLFF
>-|TRBV6-1|TRBJ1-2|-
TGTGCCAGCAGCCAGGGCAGTGGCTACACCTTC
CASSQGSGYTF
>-|TRBV14|TRBJ2-1|-
TGTGCCAGCAGCCCGCTAGGAGCGGCCGCATACAATGAGCAGTTCTTC
CASSPLGAAAYNEQFF
>-|TRBV5-6|TRBJ1-5|-
TGTGCCAGCAGCTTGCCAGGGGGCAATCAGCCCCAGCATTTT
CASSLPGGNQPQHF
>-|TRBV9|TRBJ1-1|few
TGTGCCAGCAGCCGGACTCTGGAGGCCACTGAAGCTTTCTTT
CASSRTLEATEAFF
>-|TRBV7-9|TRBJ1-2|-
TGTGCCAGCAGCTTCGGGGGACGGGATGGCTACACCTTC
CASSFGGRDGYTF
>-|TRBV10-3|TRBJ1-1|-
TGTGCCATCACTAGTCGGGGGTCGAACACTGAAGCTTTCTTT
CAITSRGSNTEAFF
>TRBD1|TRBV19|TRBJ1-5|-
TGTGCCAGTAGTATAGGGGACAGCCGTAATCAGCCCCAGCATTTT
CASSIGDSRNQPQHF
>-|TRBV7-3|TRBJ2-7|-
TGTGCCAGCAGCTTGGACTTACGCTACGAGCAGTACTTC
CASSLDLRYEQYF
>TRBD2|TRBV5-4|TRBJ2-3|-
TGTGCCAGCAGCTTGGATCTTCGGGGACTAGCGGGAGGCCCAGATACGCAGTATTTT
CASSLDLRGLAGGPDTQYF
>-|TRBV10-3|TRBJ2-7|-
TGTGCCATCAGTGTCGGGGGAGAGGTATACGAGCAGTACTTC
CAISVGGEVYEQYF
>-|TRBV10-3|TRBJ2-7|-
TGTGCCATCAGTAAAGGACGGGACTACGAGCAGTACTTC
CAISKGRDYEQYF
>-|TRBV29-1|TRBJ1-2|-
TGCAGCGTTGAATCGGGGAGGTTTAGTTACACCTTC
CSVESGRFSYTF
>TRBD2|TRBV9|TRBJ2-1|-
TGTGCCAGCAGCCCTAAGGCGGGAGCGGACAATGAGCAGTTCTTC
CASSPKAGADNEQFF
>-|TRBV6-5|TRBJ2-2|-
TGTGCCAGCAGTTACCGAACCTTTTCGGCCGGGGAGCTGTTTTTT
CASSYRTFSAGELFF
>-|TRBV28|TRBJ1-1|-
TGTGCCAGCAGGCCAGATCTCAGGGGGAACACTGAAGCTTTCTTT
CASRPDLRGNTEAFF
>-|TRBV5-6|TRBJ1-1|-
TGTGCCAGCAGCTTTGGGACACCGGAAGCTTTCTTT
CASSFGTPEAFF
>TRBD1|TRBV28|TRBJ2-7|-
TGTGCCAGCAGTTTAGCAGGGGGTGCCGAGCAGTACTTC
CASSLAGGAEQYF
>TRBD2|TRBV7-2|TRBJ2-7|-
TGTGCCAGCAGCCGTATGGGGACTAGCGGGACCCGGAGCTACGAGCAGTACTTC
CASSRMGTSGTRSYEQYF
>-|TRBV2|TRBJ1-1|-
TGTGCCAGCAGTGAAAGGGGGGGCACGGCTGAAGCTTTCTTT
CASSERGGTAEAFF
>-|TRBV5-4|TRBJ1-3|-
TGTGCCAGCAGCCGCCTTCAAGGGGGGGGCCCCTCTGGAAACACCATATATTTT
CASSRLQGGGPSGNTIYF
>-|TRBV7-9|TRBJ2-5|-
TGTGCCAGCAGCCCCGCCACAAAGACCCAGTACTTC
CASSPATKTQYF
>TRBD1|TRBV9|TRBJ1-2|-
TGTGCCAGCAGCGGGGCCGGACAGGGGATAGATGGCTACACCTTC
CASSGAGQGIDGYTF
>-|TRBV5-1|TRBJ1-2|-
TGCGCCAGCAGCTTCGGGAGGGTAGACTATGGCTACACCTTC
CASSFGRVDYGYTF
>TRBD1|TRBV27|TRBJ2-3|-
TGTGCCAGCAGTGCCCTACCCCGGATTGGGCAGGGGGCCACAGATACGCAGTATTTT
CASSALPRIGQGATDTQYF
>TRBD1|TRBV6-1|TRBJ1-4|-
TGTGCCGGACAGGGGGCGGTTAGAGAAAAACTGTTTTTT
CAGQGAVREKLFF